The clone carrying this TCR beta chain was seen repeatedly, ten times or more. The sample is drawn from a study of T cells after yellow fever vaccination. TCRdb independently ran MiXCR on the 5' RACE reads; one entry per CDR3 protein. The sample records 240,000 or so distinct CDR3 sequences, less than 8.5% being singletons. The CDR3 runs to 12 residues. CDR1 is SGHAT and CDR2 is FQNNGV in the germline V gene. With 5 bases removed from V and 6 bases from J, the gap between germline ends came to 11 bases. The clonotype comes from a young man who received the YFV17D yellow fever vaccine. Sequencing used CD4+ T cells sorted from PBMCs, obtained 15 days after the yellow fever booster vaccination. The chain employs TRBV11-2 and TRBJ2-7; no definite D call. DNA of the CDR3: TGTGCCAGCAGCCATTACGGTCTCGAGCAGTACTTC. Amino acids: CASSHYGLEQYF.